These 23 T cell receptor beta chains share one sample of origin, sequenced in a study of shared clonotypes between healthy human individuals. The assay was immunoSEQ multiplex PCR, and TCRdb's table has in-frame clones only and misses some. The data hold approximately 440,000 clones, with more than 70% observed a single time. The sequenced sample consisted of PBMCs. The receptors here all came from a woman aged 35 to 49 in good health. Some clones in this sample may be carry-over from other donors' samples.

The rearrangement joins TRBV6-1 to TRBJ2-3; the match to TRBD2 covers 7 bases. The CDR3 is 17 residues long. The germline CDR1 and CDR2 sequences are MNHNS and SASEGT. V lost 4 bases, J lost 2 bases, and 12 bases stayed unmatched. The CDR3 DNA reads TGTGCCAGCAGTGTCCACGGGAGGAACGAGTACACAGATACGCAGTATTTT. Amino acid sequence: CASSVHGRNEYTDTQYF.

Turning to this clone: Other DNA sequences in this specimen translate into the identical CDR3. The V gene is TRBV9, the J gene TRBJ2-7; D uncertain. The V and J ends lost 4 bases and 0 bases respectively, with 5 bases between them. Germline values: CDR1 SGDLS, CDR2 YYNGEE. The CDR3 spans 12 residues. For the CDR3, the DNA is TGTGCCAGCAGCCCCGACTCCTACGAGCAGTACTTC. It yields the protein CASSPDSYEQYF.

The V and J genes are TRBV9 and TRBJ2-7; TRBD2 might be the D (5 bases). Germline V gives CDR1 SGDLS, CDR2 YYNGEE. The CDR3 is 16 residues long. With 4 bases removed from V and 2 bases from J, the gap between germline ends came to 19 bases. The CDR3 protein is CASSPLGISGTYEQYF. For the CDR3, the DNA is TGTGCCAGCAGCCCTCTTGGGATCAGCGGAACCTACGAGCAGTACTTC.

The J gene is TRBJ2-7, the V gene TRBV4-3; 7 positions agree with TRBD2. J was trimmed by 3 bases and V by 1 base; bases with no gene match: 9. The germline V gene encodes CDR1 LGHNA and CDR2 YSLEER. The CDR3 runs 16 residues. The DNA of the CDR3 is TGCGCCAGCAGCCAAGGGGGGGGAGCCGGCCACTACGAGCAGTACTTC. Translating gives CASSQGGGAGHYEQYF.

The chain has TRBV5-4 and TRBJ2-7; 8 bases are shared with TRBD1. The length of the CDR3 is 14 residues. With 4 bases clipped from V and 4 bases from J, the junction kept 7 bases outside the gene matches. Germline values: CDR1 SGHNT, CDR2 YYREEE (reference sequence). The CDR3 sequence is CASSAGQATYEQYF. CDR3 nucleotide sequence: TGTGCCAGCAGCGCGGGACAGGCAACTTACGAGCAGTACTTC.

This CDR3 reads CASSYNGAGEAFF. Written as DNA, the CDR3 is TGTGCCAGCAGCTATAATGGGGCCGGTGAAGCTTTCTTT. The gene calls are TRBV7-6 and TRBJ1-1; D is possibly TRBD1 (5 bases). Deletions cut 4 bases from V and 7 bases from J, with 13 bases between. The CDR3 loop spans 13 amino acids. CDR1 is SGHVS and CDR2 is FNYEAQ in the germline V gene.

The chain uses TRBV15 and TRBJ1-4; D unclear. The CDR3 is made up of 15 amino acids. Germline assignment: CDR1 LNHNV and CDR2 YYDKDF (reference sequence). Trimming pared 0 bases from V and 8 bases from J, leaving 13 bases between. The CDR3 bases are TGTGCCACCAGCAGAGATCCAGGAGTAGGGGAAAAACTGTTTTTT. It encodes CATSRDPGVGEKLFF.

This clone occurred once. The CDR3 region is CASSYSTPDYYGYTF. CDR3 in DNA: TGTGCCAGCAGTTACTCGACCCCAGACTACTATGGCTACACCTTC. This chain uses TRBV6-6 with TRBJ1-2; D unclear. Germline CDR1 MNHNY, CDR2 SVGAGI (reference sequence). The CDR3 length is 15 residues. V was cut by 0 bases and J by 3 bases, with 11 bases left in between.

This sequence joins TRBV5-1 and TRBJ2-1; TRBD1 matches at 8 bases. The CDR3 covers 17 residues. The junction had 5 bases not matched to a gene; V was cut back by 0 bases and J by 0 bases. Germline lookup yields CDR1 SGHRS and CDR2 YFSETQ. The CDR3 coding sequence is TGCGCCAGCAGCTTGGCCCCACAGGGGGGCTCCTACAATGAGCAGTTCTTC. It codes for CASSLAPQGGSYNEQFF.

The genes are TRBV9 and TRBJ1-5; D gene ambiguous. CDR1 SGDLS and CDR2 YYNGEE come from the germline V gene. The CDR3 is made up of 14 amino acids. V gave up 0 bases and J gave up 6 bases, with 10 bases separating them. CDR3 sequence: CASSVDPARQPQHF. The CDR3 bases are TGTGCCAGCAGCGTAGATCCGGCCCGTCAGCCCCAGCATTTT.

V is TRBV5-6 and J is TRBJ2-7, with D hard to call. This CDR3 contains 15 residues. Looked up from germline, CDR1 is SGHDT and CDR2 is YYEEEE. V dropped 4 bases and J dropped 0 bases, with 14 bases sitting between them. Here the CDR3 DNA reads TGTGCCAGCAGCCGTGGACCGACGAACTCCTACGAGCAGTACTTC. It specifies CASSRGPTNSYEQYF.

This clone showed up just once. One base separates it from a far larger clone, so it is likely a read error. The chain recombines TRBV7-2 with TRBJ2-7; 11 bases match TRBD2. The CDR3 is made up of 15 amino acids. Germline V gene lookup returns CDR1 SGHTA and CDR2 FQGNSA. DNA for the CDR3: TGTGCCGGCAGCGTACTAGCGGGGGCCGCCTACGAGCAGTACTTC. Its translation is CAGSVLAGAAYEQYF.

The chain is built from TRBV19 and TRBJ2-7; D assignment may be TRBD1 or TRBD2 (5 bases each). Germline CDR1 reads LNHDA; CDR2 reads SQIVND (reference sequence). Trimming pared 4 bases from V and 2 bases from J, leaving 12 bases between. The CDR3 is made up of 14 amino acids. CDR3 coding DNA: TGTGCCAGTAGTACAGGGACCGACCCCTACGAGCAGTACTTC. It is translated as CASSTGTDPYEQYF.

CDR3 DNA: TGTGCCAGCAGCGCTGACCGCTACTCTGGAAACACCATATATTTT. Amino acids: CASSADRYSGNTIYF. The V and J genes are TRBV7-9 and TRBJ1-3; D not resolved. Trimming took off 5 bases at V and 0 bases at J, with 11 bases between the two ends. The germline V gene encodes CDR1 SEHNR and CDR2 FQNEAQ (reference sequence). The length of the CDR3 is 15 residues. The whole variable domain, remainder taken from reference TRBV7-9 and TRBJ1-3, is DTGVSQNPRHKITKRGQNVTFRCDPISEHNRLYWYRQTLGQGPEFLTYFQNEAQLEKSRLLSDRFSAERPKGSFSTLEIQRTEQGDSAMYLCASSADRYSGNTIYFGEGSWLTVV.

Concerning this clone itself: One junction end disagrees with the germline gene, perhaps due to a read error. The V call is TRBV18, the J call TRBJ2-5; D is ambiguous. Germline CDR1 and CDR2: KGHSH and LQKENI. The CDR3 runs 11 residues. The CDR3: CASSPQEIQYF. CDR3 DNA: TGTGCCAGCTCACCACAGGAGATCCAGTACTTC.

Turning to this clone: A far larger clone is one base from this, pointing to a likely read error. The chain employs TRBV25-1 and TRBJ2-1, with a weak D call TRBD1 (6 bases). CDR1 and CDR2 (germline): MGHDK, SYGVNS. V dropped 2 bases and J dropped 4 bases, with 15 bases sitting between them. This CDR3 comprises 16 residues. The DNA of the CDR3 is TGTGCCAGCAGTGAACACAGGGACCCAACGTACAATGAGCAGTTCTTC. Protein sequence: CASSEHRDPTYNEQFF.

This clone was seen a handful of times. The DNA of the CDR3 is TGTGCCAGCAGCCCAGGACTAGCGGGTACCAAAAACGTGTACTTC. Translating gives CASSPGLAGTKNVYF. V usage is TRBV7-9 and J usage is TRBJ2-4, with 11 bases matching TRBD2. CDR3 size: 15 residues. J was trimmed by 15 bases and V by 5 bases; bases with no gene match: 15. Germline V gene lookup returns CDR1 SEHNR and CDR2 FQNEAQ (reference sequence). The whole variable domain, remainder taken from reference TRBV7-9 and TRBJ2-4, is DTGVSQNPRHKITKRGQNVTFRCDPISEHNRLYWYRQTLGQGPEFLTYFQNEAQLEKSRLLSDRFSAERPKGSFSTLEIQRTEQGDSAMYLCASSPGLAGTKNVYFGAGTRLSVL.

This sequence joins TRBV2 and TRBJ2-6; 7 nucleotides line up with TRBD1. V was clipped by 1 base and J by 2 bases; unmatched bases: 2. Germline V CDR1 and CDR2: SNHLY, FYNNEI. This CDR3 has 16 residues. Here the CDR3 reads CASSEGGGPGANVLTF. CDR3 coding DNA: TGTGCCAGCAGTGAAGGAGGGGGCCCTGGGGCCAACGTCCTGACTTTC.

The chain combines TRBV5-1 with TRBJ2-3; possibly TRBD1 for D (6 bases). V lost 0 bases and J lost 0, with 11 bases in between. Per the germline V gene, CDR1 is SGHRS and CDR2 is YFSETQ. This CDR3 has 16 residues. In nucleotides, the CDR3 is TGCGCCAGCAGCTTGGGACCACAGGGCAGCACAGATACGCAGTATTTT. Residues: CASSLGPQGSTDTQYF.

Note on this clone: This probably arose from a read error, given a far larger clone one base away. Since the CDR3 does not end with the conserved phenylalanine or tryptophan, this likely comes from a read error. The V and J genes are TRBV5-4 and TRBJ2-3; TRBD2 matches 13 bases. The CDR3 consists of 16 residues. V lost 5 bases to trimming and J lost 5 bases; unmatched junction nucleotides: 8. In germline, CDR1 is SGHNT, CDR2 YYREEE (reference sequence). CDR3 in amino acids: CASRRTSGGPGDTQYL. As DNA, the CDR3 is TGTGCCAGCAGGCGGACTAGCGGGGGCCCCGGAGATACGCAGTATCTT.

The chain uses TRBV9 and TRBJ2-3; TRBD1 matches 10 bases. Germline V gene data show CDR1 as SGDLS and CDR2 as YYNGEE. CDR3 length: 17 amino acids. The junction had 8 bases not matched to a gene; V was cut back by 0 bases and J by 4 bases. In DNA, the CDR3 is TGTGCCAGCAGCGTAGCCCCCCCCGGGACAGGGGCAGATACGCAGTATTTT. This gives the protein CASSVAPPGTGADTQYF.

The chain recombines TRBV29-1 with TRBJ2-2, with a tentative D call TRBD1 (6 bases). Deletions cut 6 bases from V and 10 bases from J, with 18 bases between. The CDR3 sequence is 13 residues long. The germline V gene has CDR1 SQVTM and CDR2 ANQGSEA. The CDR3 bases are TGCAGCGTCCGATGGGTGGGGGCAGTGGAGCTGTTTTTT. It codes for CSVRWVGAVELFF.

Concerning this clone itself: At the DNA level, this CDR3 is encoded by other sequences in the same sample as well. CDR3 DNA: TGTGCCAGCAGTTTACGGGCAGCCTCCTACGAGCAGTACTTC. It translates to CASSLRAASYEQYF. The chain uses TRBV28 and TRBJ2-7; D is ambiguous. This CDR3 region has 14 residues. Germline-derived CDR1 and CDR2 are MDHEN and SYDVKM. V gave up 2 bases and J gave up 0 bases, with 8 bases separating them.